These 5 T cell receptor beta chains were all obtained from the same sample, sequenced in a study of CD8 T cells in ankylosing spondylitis. TCRdb re-called the 5' RACE reads through MiXCR, storing one row per CDR3 protein. The sample contains a few hundred thousand distinct CDR3 sequences, 7% to 9% of which appear only once. Study-level findings and limits: In ankylosing spondylitis blood, a motif of fewer than 10 highly homologous TCR beta variants appeared characteristic.

These TCRs are of unknown antigen specificity. The specimen sequenced was blood, either unsorted or a sorted T cell fraction (not recorded which). All receptors come from a male donor with ankylosing spondylitis.

At least ten counts were recorded for this clonotype. V gene TRBV5-1 combines with J gene TRBJ2-2; the D gene is possibly TRBD1 (6 bases). The CDR3 is 16 residues long. Germline lookup yields CDR1 SGHRS and CDR2 YFSETQ. V shed 0 bases and J shed 3 bases, with 12 bases lying between them. The CDR3 loop is CASSLEGQGHTGELFF. DNA of the CDR3: TGCGCCAGCAGCTTGGAGGGCCAGGGGCACACCGGGGAGCTGTTTTTT.

This clonotype was observed at least ten times. This sequence joins TRBV6-1 and TRBJ2-7; 9 bases fit TRBD2. Germline V lookup: CDR1 MNHNS, CDR2 SASEGT. V shed 5 bases and J 3 bases; nucleotides not matched to a gene: 5. The CDR3 length is 14 residues. CDR3 loop: CASSRGREGYEQYF. The CDR3 DNA follows: TGTGCCAGCAGTAGGGGGCGGGAGGGCTACGAGCAGTACTTC.

This clonotype was observed many times. The V call is TRBV27, the J call TRBJ2-3; no firm D call. V was shortened by 3 bases and J by 2 bases, with 9 bases between the two germline ends. The CDR3 runs to 14 residues. Germline V gene sequence: CDR1 MNHEY, CDR2 SMNVEV (reference sequence). CDR3 sequence: CASSLGFPTDTQYF. Here the CDR3 DNA reads TGTGCCAGCAGTTTGGGCTTCCCCACAGATACGCAGTATTTT.

This clonotype occurred a few times. The chain joins TRBV7-3 to TRBJ2-3; possible D gene TRBD2, 6 bases. CDR3 length equals 16 residues. The germline V gene encodes CDR1 SGHTA and CDR2 FQGTGA. The ends were cut back, 1 base at V and 4 bases at J, with 15 bases in the middle. This CDR3 reads CASSLKSGDGADTQYF. Written as DNA, the CDR3 is TGTGCCAGCAGCTTAAAGTCGGGAGACGGAGCAGATACGCAGTATTTT.

The V call is TRBV4-3, the J call TRBJ2-5; 8 bases match TRBD1. The germline gives CDR1 LGHNA, CDR2 YSLEER. CDR3 length: 15 residues. V lost 1 base and J lost 2; bases outside the gene matches: 3. This CDR3 is CASSQVGTGQETQYF. CDR3 in DNA: TGCGCCAGCAGCCAAGTAGGGACAGGACAAGAGACCCAGTACTTC.